Listed below are T cell receptor beta chains from one sample, sequenced in a study of T cell changes during pregnancy in multiple sclerosis. The method was immunoSEQ multiplex PCR; TCRdb's version includes in-frame clones alone and lacks a portion of them. Counted here are 90,000 or so clones, less than 95% occurring once; the ten biggest clones make up 0.9% to 0.95%. The starting material was peripheral blood, obtained before pregnancy. The receptors were sampled from a female donor with multiple sclerosis, enrolled in a pregnancy study. Each CDR3 is given with its conserved first and last residue. Each record gives: V gene, D gene, J gene, CDR3 DNA, CDR3 protein. The D gene is left open where the match is weak.

v_gene: TRBV19; d_gene: -; j_gene: TRBJ1-3; CDR3nt: TGTGCCAGTAGTCCAGACCCGCAGGCCTCTGGAAACACCATATATTTT; CDR3aa: CASSPDPQASGNTIYF
v_gene: TRBV28; d_gene: TRBD1; j_gene: TRBJ2-5; CDR3nt: TGTGCCAGCAGTTTAACAGGGGGACAAGAGACCCAGTACTTC; CDR3aa: CASSLTGGQETQYF
v_gene: TRBV4-2; d_gene: TRBD2; j_gene: TRBJ2-3; CDR3nt: TGTGCCAGCAGCCCCTCGGCGGGAGGAAGGGGAAATACGCAGTATTTT; CDR3aa: CASSPSAGGRGNTQYF
v_gene: TRBV30; d_gene: TRBD2; j_gene: TRBJ2-5; CDR3nt: TGTGCCTGGAGTCCCCCGGGACTAGCGGGAGGGCCAGTCGAGACCCAGTACTTC; CDR3aa: CAWSPPGLAGGPVETQYF
v_gene: TRBV7-3; d_gene: -; j_gene: TRBJ2-5; CDR3nt: TGTGCCAGCAGTCAGGGCGTCATGGAGACCCAGTACTTC; CDR3aa: CASSQGVMETQYF
v_gene: TRBV19; d_gene: TRBD1; j_gene: TRBJ2-4; CDR3nt: TGTGCCAGTAGTAACAAAGGGGCCCCCACAGGGGGGAACATTCAGTACTTC; CDR3aa: CASSNKGAPTGGNIQYF
v_gene: TRBV5-1; d_gene: -; j_gene: TRBJ2-1; CDR3nt: TGCGCCAGCAGCTTGGGGTCCCAGGGAGGCTACCCCTACAATGAGCAGTTCTTC; CDR3aa: CASSLGSQGGYPYNEQFF
v_gene: TRBV5-1; d_gene: -; j_gene: TRBJ2-7; CDR3nt: TGCGCCAGCAGCCCGTCGGGGGTCGCGGCCTACGAGCAGTACTTC; CDR3aa: CASSPSGVAAYEQYF
v_gene: TRBV7-9; d_gene: TRBD2; j_gene: TRBJ2-7; CDR3nt: TGTGCCAGCAGCTTAGAGTTAACCGGATCGGGGACTAGACTTATGGAGCAGTACTTC; CDR3aa: CASSLELTGSGTRLMEQYF
v_gene: TRBV27; d_gene: -; j_gene: TRBJ2-7; CDR3nt: TGTGCCAGCAGGAGACACCTAGCTAACGAGCAGTACTTC; CDR3aa: CASRRHLANEQYF
v_gene: TRBV9; d_gene: TRBD2; j_gene: TRBJ2-1; CDR3nt: TGTGCCAGCAGCGACGGGGGGGGGCTCAGCTCCTACAATGAGCAGTTCTTC; CDR3aa: CASSDGGGLSSYNEQFF
v_gene: TRBV7-9; d_gene: -; j_gene: TRBJ2-7; CDR3nt: TGTGCCAGCATCCCCCTGGGGGCGGGAGTCAACGAGCAGTACTTC; CDR3aa: CASIPLGAGVNEQYF
v_gene: TRBV2; d_gene: TRBD2; j_gene: TRBJ2-1; CDR3nt: TGTGCCAGCAGGAGGGAACCGGGGGGGCAGTATGAGCAGTTCTTC; CDR3aa: CASRREPGGQYEQFF